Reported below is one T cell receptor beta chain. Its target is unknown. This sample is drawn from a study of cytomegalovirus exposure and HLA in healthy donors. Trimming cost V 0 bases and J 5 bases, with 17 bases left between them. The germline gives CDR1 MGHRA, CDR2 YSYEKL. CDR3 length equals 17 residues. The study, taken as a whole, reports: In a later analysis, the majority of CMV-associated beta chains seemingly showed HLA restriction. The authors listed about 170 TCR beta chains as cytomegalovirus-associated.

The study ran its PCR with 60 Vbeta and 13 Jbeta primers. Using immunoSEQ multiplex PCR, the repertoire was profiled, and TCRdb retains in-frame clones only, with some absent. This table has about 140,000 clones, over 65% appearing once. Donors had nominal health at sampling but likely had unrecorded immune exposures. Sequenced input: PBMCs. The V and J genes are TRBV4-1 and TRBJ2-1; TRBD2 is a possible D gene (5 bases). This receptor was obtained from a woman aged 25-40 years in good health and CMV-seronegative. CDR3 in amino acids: CASSQDWGDQGNNEQFF. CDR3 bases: TGCGCCAGCAGCCAAGATTGGGGAGACCAAGGAAACAATGAGCAGTTCTTC.